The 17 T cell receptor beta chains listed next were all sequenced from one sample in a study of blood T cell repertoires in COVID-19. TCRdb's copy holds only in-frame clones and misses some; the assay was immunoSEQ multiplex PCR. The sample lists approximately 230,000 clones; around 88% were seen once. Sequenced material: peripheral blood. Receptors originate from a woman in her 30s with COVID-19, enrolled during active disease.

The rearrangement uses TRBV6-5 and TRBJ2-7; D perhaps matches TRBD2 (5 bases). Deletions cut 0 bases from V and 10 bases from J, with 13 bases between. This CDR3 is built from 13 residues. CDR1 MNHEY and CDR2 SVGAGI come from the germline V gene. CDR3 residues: CASSYSIEGAQYF. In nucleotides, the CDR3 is TGTGCCAGCAGTTACTCAATTGAGGGAGCTCAGTACTTC.

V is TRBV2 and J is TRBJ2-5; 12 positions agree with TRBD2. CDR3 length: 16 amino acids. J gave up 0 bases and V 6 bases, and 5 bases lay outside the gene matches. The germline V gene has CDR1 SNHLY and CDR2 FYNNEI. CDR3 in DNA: TGTGCCAGCAGGGCAGGACTAGCGGGGAACCAAGAGACCCAGTACTTC. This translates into CASRAGLAGNQETQYF.

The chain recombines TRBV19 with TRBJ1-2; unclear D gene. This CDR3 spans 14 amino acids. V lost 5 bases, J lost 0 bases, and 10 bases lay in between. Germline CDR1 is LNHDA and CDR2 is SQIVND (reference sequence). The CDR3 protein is CASSLSEANYGYTF. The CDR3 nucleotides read TGTGCCAGTAGTCTCAGCGAAGCTAACTATGGCTACACCTTC.

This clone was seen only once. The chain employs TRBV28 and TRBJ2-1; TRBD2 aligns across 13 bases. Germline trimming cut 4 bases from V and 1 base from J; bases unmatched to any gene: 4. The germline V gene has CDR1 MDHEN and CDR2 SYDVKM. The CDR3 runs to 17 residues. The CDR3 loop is CASSWGLAGFSYNEQFF. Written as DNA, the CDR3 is TGTGCCAGCAGTTGGGGACTAGCGGGGTTTTCCTACAATGAGCAGTTCTTC. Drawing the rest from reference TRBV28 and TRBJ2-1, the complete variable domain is DVKVTQSSRYLVKRTGEKVFLECVQDMDHENMFWYRQDPGLGLRLIYFSYDVKMKEKGDIPEGYSVSREKKERFSLILESASTNQTSMYLCASSWGLAGFSYNEQFFGPGTRLTVL.

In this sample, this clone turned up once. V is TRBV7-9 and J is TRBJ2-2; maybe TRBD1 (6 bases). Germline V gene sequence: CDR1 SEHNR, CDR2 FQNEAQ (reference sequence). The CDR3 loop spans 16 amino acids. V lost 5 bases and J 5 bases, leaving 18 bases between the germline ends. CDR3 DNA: TGTGCCAGCAGCGCCTATAGGGGGAGTAGGACCGGGGAGCTGTTTTTT. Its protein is CASSAYRGSRTGELFF.

CDR3 region: CASRGDRYIQYF. CDR3 DNA sequence: TGTGCCAGTAGGGGGGACAGGTACATTCAGTACTTC. The chain is built from TRBV19 and TRBJ2-4, with TRBD1 identical over 8 bases. Germline V CDR1 and CDR2: LNHDA, SQIVND (reference sequence). With 6 bases clipped from V and 8 bases from J, the junction kept 3 bases outside the gene matches. This CDR3 has 12 amino acids.

CDR3 nucleotide sequence: TGTGCCAGCAGCCACCGGGGGTCTGGGGCCAACGTCCTGACTTTC. This codes for CASSHRGSGANVLTF. The chain recombines TRBV11-3 with TRBJ2-6; D might be TRBD2 (6 bases). CDR3 length equals 15 residues. V lost 5 bases to trimming and J lost 1 base, with 9 bases between them. CDR1 is SGHNT, CDR2 YENEEA, per germline.

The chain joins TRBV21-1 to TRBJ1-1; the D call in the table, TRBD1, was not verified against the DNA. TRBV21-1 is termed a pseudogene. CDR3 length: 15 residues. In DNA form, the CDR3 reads TGTGCCAGCAGCAAGGGGCGTCGAGTCGGCACTGAAGCTTTCTTT. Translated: CASSKGRRVGTEAFF.

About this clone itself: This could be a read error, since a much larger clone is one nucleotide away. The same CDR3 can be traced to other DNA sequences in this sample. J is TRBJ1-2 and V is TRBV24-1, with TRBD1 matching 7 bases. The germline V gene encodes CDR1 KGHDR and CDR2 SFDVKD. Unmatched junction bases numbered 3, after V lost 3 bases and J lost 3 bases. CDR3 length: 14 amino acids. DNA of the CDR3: TGTGCCACCAGTGATCCGACAGGGTACTATGGCTACACCTTC. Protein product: CATSDPTGYYGYTF.

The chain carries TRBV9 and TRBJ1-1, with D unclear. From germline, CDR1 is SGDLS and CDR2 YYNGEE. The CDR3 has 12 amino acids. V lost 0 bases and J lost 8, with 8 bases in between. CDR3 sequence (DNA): TGTGCCAGCAGCGTAGGGCCACCCGAAGCTTTCTTT. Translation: CASSVGPPEAFF.

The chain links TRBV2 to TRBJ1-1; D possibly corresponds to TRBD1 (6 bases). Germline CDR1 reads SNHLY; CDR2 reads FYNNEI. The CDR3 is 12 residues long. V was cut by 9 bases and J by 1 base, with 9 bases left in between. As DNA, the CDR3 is TGTGCCAGGGGACACCCGAACACTGAAGCTTTCTTT. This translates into CARGHPNTEAFF.

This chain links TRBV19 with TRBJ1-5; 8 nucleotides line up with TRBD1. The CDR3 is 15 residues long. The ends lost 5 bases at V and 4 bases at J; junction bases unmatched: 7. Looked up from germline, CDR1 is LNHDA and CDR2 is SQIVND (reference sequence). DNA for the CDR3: TGTGCCAGTAGTGGGGACAGGACAGAGAATCAGCCCCAGCATTTT. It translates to CASSGDRTENQPQHF. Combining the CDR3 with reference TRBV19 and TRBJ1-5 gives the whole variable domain DGGITQSPKYLFRKEGQNVTLSCEQNLNHDAMYWYRQDPGQGLRLIYYSQIVNDFQKGDIAEGYSVSREKKESFPLTVTSAQKNPTAFYLCASSGDRTENQPQHFGDGTRLSIL.

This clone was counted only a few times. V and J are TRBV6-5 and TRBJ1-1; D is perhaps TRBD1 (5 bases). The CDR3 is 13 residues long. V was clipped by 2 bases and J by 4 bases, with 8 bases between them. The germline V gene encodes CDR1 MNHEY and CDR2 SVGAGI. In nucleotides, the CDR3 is TGTGCCAGCAGTTACGGAAGGGGCACTGAAGCTTTCTTT. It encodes CASSYGRGTEAFF.

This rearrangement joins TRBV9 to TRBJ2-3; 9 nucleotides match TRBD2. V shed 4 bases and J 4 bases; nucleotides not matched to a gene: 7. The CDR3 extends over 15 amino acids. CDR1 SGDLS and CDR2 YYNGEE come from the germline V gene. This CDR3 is CASSSAGGPPDTQYF. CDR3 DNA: TGTGCCAGCAGCTCCGCGGGGGGGCCCCCAGATACGCAGTATTTT.

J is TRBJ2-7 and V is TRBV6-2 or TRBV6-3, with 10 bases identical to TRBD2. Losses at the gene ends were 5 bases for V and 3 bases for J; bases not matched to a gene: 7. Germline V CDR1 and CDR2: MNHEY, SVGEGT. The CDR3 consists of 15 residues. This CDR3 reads CASSSTRTSGYEQYV. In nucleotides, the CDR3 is TGTGCCAGCAGTAGCACCCGGACTAGCGGCTACGAGCAGTACGTC.

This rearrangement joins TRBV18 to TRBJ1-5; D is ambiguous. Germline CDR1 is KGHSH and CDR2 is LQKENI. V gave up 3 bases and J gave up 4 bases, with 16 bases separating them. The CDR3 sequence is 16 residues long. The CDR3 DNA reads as TGTGCCAGCTCACCTCGCATTGGGAGGACGAATCAGCCCCAGCATTTT. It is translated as CASSPRIGRTNQPQHF.

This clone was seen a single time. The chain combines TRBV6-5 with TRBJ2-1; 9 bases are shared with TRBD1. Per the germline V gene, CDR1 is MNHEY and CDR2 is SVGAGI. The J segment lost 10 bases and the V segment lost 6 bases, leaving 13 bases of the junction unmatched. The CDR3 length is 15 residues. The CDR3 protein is CASSQPRDRAQEQFF. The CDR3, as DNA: TGTGCCAGCAGCCAACCCCGGGACAGGGCCCAGGAGCAGTTCTTC.